Described below is a single TCR beta chain sequence and its context. What antigen it recognizes has not been identified. Per-nucleotide qualities are absent, and no much larger clonotype sits a single base away. This record comes from a study of blood T cell repertoires in COVID-19 (dated by TCRdb to the early 2020s). Broadly, across the study: Samples from collaborators originated in the United States, Italy and Spain and spanned both the acute and convalescent phases of COVID-19. The material from the prospective study consisted of cDNA or gDNA derived from T cells, B-cell-depleted T cells, or PBMCs. The dataset comprised deeply sampled blood TCRbeta repertoires from subjects exposed to, actively infected with, or recovered from COVID-19. The repertoires were released in a freely available public database meant as a resource for research on the immune response to SARS-CoV-2. Samples came from the ongoing ImmuneRACE study (first 160 participants) plus 1,254 subjects from 6 global collaborators. A de-identified subject ID, COVID-19 status, age in years and sex were almost always included in the sample metadata. Where available, HLA class I and class II types were obtained from metadata supplied by the sample provider rather than from assay-based typing. The paper's findings and limits, for the study overall: The quantity of clinical and demographic metadata differed by source and by participant and was supplied without curation.

The collaborating institutions used their own protocols to collect whole blood in K2EDTA tubes. Collaborator samples were shipped for TCRbeta analysis as frozen whole blood, isolated PBMCs, or DNA extracted from either sample type. The CDR1 and CDR2 encoded by the germline V gene are SGDLS and YYNGEE. V lost 4 bases and J lost 8 bases, and the count of bases not matched to a germline gene is 10. The CDR3 holds 15 amino acids from the cysteine to the phenylalanine. Only the CDR3 portion is preserved as DNA: 45 bases, with reading frame beginning at the first base. The immunoSEQ Assay, a bias-controlled multiplex PCR, was used to amplify TCRbeta CDR3 regions from genomic DNA. From the authors' description of their analysis: Nucleated cell counts per sample were estimated from amplification of reference gene primers within the assay. To quantify the absolute abundance of each unique TCRbeta CDR3 rearrangement, sequence reads were collapsed and filtered. For each sample, productive Simpson clonality was calculated as the square root of Simpson's diversity index across productive rearrangements. This is the immuneACCESS table as TCRdb keeps it, with only in-frame sequences that have V and J called. A part of the clones is gone; compared with another copy, unresolved V genes explain less than half, and the rest is unexplained. The V and J calls and the clone size are those of that table, but D and trimming were determined from the DNA. The sample data list 200,000 to 250,000 clones, and roughly 84% of these were observed just once. Of the sample, around 1% is held by the ten largest clones.

The sequence derives from a middle-aged man with acute or convalescent COVID-19. Sequencing used peripheral blood. The V and J segments used are TRBV9 and TRBJ2-1; TRBD1 agrees with 9 junctional bases. The CDR3 corresponds to CASSPYRGRVYEQFF. The nucleotides are TGTGCCAGCAGCCCTTACAGGGGGCGCGTCTATGAGCAGTTCTTC.